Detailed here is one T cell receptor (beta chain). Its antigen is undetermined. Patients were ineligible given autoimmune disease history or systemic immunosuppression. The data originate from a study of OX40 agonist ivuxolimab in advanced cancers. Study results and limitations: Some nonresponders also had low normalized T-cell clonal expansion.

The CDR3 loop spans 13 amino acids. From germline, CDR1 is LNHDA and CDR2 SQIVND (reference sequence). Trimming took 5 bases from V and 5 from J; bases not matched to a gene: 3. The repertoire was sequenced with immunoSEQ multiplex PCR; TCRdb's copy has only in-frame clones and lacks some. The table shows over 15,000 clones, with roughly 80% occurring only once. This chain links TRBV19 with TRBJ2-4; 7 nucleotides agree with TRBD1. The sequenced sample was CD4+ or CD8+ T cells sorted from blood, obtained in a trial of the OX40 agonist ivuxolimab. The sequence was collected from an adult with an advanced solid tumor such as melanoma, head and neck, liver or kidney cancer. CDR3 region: CASSLGQENIQYF. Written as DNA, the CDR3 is TGTGCCAGTAGTTTAGGACAGGAAAACATTCAGTACTTC.